The source of this T cell receptor beta chain is a study of blood T cell repertoires in COVID-19. Study-level information: Nucleic acid was either cDNA or gDNA, and it came from T cells, B-cell-depleted T cells, or PBMCs.

This CDR3 is built from 16 residues. Trimming stripped 3 bases from V and 0 bases from J, with 13 bases between. The germline CDR1 and CDR2 sequences are SGHRS and YFSETQ. Original data processing: Amplification with reference gene primers provided the estimates of nucleated cell counts. Assay: immunoSEQ multiplex PCR; the TCRdb copy retains only in-frame clones and omits some. The V and J calls and the clone size are those of that table, but D and trimming were determined from the DNA. This sample has a few hundred thousand clones, with roughly 83% found just once. The TCR was taken from a woman between 50 and 59 years old with acute or convalescent COVID-19. Sample: peripheral blood. The chain employs TRBV5-1 and TRBJ1-3, with D possibly being TRBD1 (5 bases). The CDR3 bases are TGCGCCAGCAGCTCCCCGGACACGAACTCTGGAAACACCATATATTTT. Residues: CASSSPDTNSGNTIYF. The full variable domain, its missing parts supplied by reference TRBV5-1 and TRBJ1-3, is KAGVTQTPRYLIKTRGQQVTLSCSPISGHRSVSWYQQTPGQGLQFLFEYFSETQRNKGNFPGRFSGRQFSNSRSEMNVSTLELGDSALYLCASSSPDTNSGNTIYFGEGSWLTVV.